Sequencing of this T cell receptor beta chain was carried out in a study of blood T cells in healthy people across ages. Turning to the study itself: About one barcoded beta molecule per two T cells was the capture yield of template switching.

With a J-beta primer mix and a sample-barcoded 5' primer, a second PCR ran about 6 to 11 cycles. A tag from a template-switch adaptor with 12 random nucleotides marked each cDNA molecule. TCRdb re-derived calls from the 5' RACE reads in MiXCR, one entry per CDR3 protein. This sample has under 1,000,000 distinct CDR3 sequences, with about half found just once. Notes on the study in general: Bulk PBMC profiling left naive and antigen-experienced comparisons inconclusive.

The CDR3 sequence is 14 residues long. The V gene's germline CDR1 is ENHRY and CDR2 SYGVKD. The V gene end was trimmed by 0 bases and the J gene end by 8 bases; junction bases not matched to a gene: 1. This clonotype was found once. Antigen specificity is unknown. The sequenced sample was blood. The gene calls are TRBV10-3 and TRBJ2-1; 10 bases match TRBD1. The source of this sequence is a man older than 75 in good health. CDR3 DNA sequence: TGTGCCATCAGTGAGTCGGGACAGGGGTATGAGCAGTTCTTC. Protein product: CAISESGQGYEQFF.